This TCR beta chain was recorded in a study of blood T cell repertoires in COVID-19. Across the whole study: Collection of acute and convalescent COVID-19 samples took place in the United States, Italy and Spain.

Produced via immunoSEQ multiplex PCR; TCRdb's table is partial and in-frame only. The table has about 250,000 clones, roughly 85% seen once. There are 12 residues in the CDR3. Germline CDR1 reads MNHEY; CDR2 reads SVGAGI. V was cut by 1 base and J by 5 bases, with 2 bases left in between. The rearrangement joins TRBV6-5 to TRBJ2-2; D is unresolved. The TCR sequence derives from a man aged 50-60 years with COVID-19, enrolled during active disease. Sequencing used peripheral blood. The CDR3 loop reads CASSYLTGELFF. The CDR3 DNA reads TGTGCCAGCAGTTACTTAACCGGGGAGCTGTTTTTT.